This T cell receptor (beta chain) came from a study of beta chain features in type 1 diabetes. Study conclusions and caveats: All four CD4+ subsets of Type 1 diabetes patients contained TCRB CDR3s that were moderately but significantly shorter. Patients showed naive, central memory and Treg TCRB repertoires that appeared more similar than those of healthy donors.

Every bit of the isolated RNA underwent reverse transcription, so sequencing read expressed TCRB transcripts. There were approximately 3.5 million reads on average in the naive, central memory and regulatory T cell samples. Sequencing used immunoSEQ multiplex PCR; TCRdb keeps in-frame clones, though not all of them. This sample has about 710,000 clones; over 12% occur once, and the top ten carry just under 0.04%. Germline loops: CDR1 MNHNY, CDR2 SVGAGI (reference sequence). The CDR3 contains 13 residues. V gave up 5 bases and J gave up 2 bases, with 10 bases separating them. One heparinised blood draw, averaging roughly 110 mL, came from each donor. Staining for CD45RO/CCR7/CD25/CD127/CD95/CD27 allowed sorting of CD4+ naive, central memory, regulatory and stem cell-like memory cells. Notes on this clone: Its antigen is still unknown.

This TCR was sampled from a man aged 18-30 years with type 1 diabetes. The sample consisted of naive CD4+ T cells from blood. J is TRBJ2-7 and V is TRBV6-6; no definite D call. The CDR3 DNA follows: TGTGCCAGCAGTCCTACCGTTGCCTACGAGCAGTACTTC. It yields the protein CASSPTVAYEQYF.